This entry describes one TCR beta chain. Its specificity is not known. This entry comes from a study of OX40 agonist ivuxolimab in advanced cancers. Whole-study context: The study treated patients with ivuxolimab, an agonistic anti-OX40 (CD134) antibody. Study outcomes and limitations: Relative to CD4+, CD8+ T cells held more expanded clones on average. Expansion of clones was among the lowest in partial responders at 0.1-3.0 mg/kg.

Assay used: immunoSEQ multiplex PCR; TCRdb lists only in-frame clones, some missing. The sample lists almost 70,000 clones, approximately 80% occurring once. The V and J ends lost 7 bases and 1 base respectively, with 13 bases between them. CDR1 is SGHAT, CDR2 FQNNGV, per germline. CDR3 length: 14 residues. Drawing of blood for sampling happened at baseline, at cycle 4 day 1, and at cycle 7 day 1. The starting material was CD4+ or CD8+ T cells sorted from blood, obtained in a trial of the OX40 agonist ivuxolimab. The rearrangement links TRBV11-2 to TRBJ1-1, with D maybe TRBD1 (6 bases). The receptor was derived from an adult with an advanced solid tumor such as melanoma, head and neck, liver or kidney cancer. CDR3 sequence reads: CASNDWTANTEAFF. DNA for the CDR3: TGTGCCAGCAACGACTGGACAGCGAACACTGAAGCTTTCTTT.